A single sample gave rise to the 6 T cell receptor beta chains below, sequenced in a study of T cells in localized non-small cell lung cancer. Only in-frame clones appear in the TCRdb table, and some are missing; sequencing was by immunoSEQ multiplex PCR. The sample has more than 45,000 clones; roughly 83% are singletons. Material: peripheral blood mononuclear cells, obtained before any cancer treatment. The origin of the receptors is a man aged 40 to 69 with stage III lung adenocarcinoma.

The V and J genes are TRBV4-2 and TRBJ2-7; D is undetermined. V was shortened by 0 bases and J by 7 bases, with 19 bases between the two germline ends. The CDR3 runs 16 residues. Germline V gene sequence: CDR1 LGHNA, CDR2 YNFKEQ. The CDR3 bases are TGTGCCAGCAGCCAAGATATGGTCAGCCCCCTGGTGGAGCAGTACTTC. It encodes CASSQDMVSPLVEQYF.

The rearrangement links TRBV5-6 to TRBJ2-3; D might be TRBD2 (7 bases). The CDR3 contains 14 residues. From germline, CDR1 is SGHDT and CDR2 YYEEEE. V lost 7 bases to trimming and J lost 4 bases, with 16 bases between them. The CDR3 DNA sequence: TGTGCCAGCGGATACGGGGGGCCGTCAGATACGCAGTATTTT. Translated: CASGYGGPSDTQYF.

V gene TRBV13 combines with J gene TRBJ2-3; 8 nucleotides line up with TRBD2. Germline loops: CDR1 PRHDT, CDR2 FYEKMQ (reference sequence). The junction had 11 bases not matched to a gene; V was cut back by 5 bases and J by 4 bases. The CDR3 contains 16 residues. CDR3 amino acids: CASSTDSRGVADTQYF. The CDR3 DNA follows: TGTGCCAGCAGCACCGACTCGCGGGGGGTTGCAGATACGCAGTATTTT. Supplemented by reference TRBV13 and TRBJ2-3, the full variable domain reads AAGVIQSPRHLIKEKRETATLKCYPIPRHDTVYWYQQGPGQDPQFLISFYEKMQSDKGSIPDRFSAQQFSDYHSELNMSSLELGDSALYFCASSTDSRGVADTQYFGPGTRLTVL.

The J gene is TRBJ2-1, the V gene TRBV29-1; D is uncertain. The CDR3 totals 11 residues. Germline CDR1 is SQVTM and CDR2 is ANQGSEA. Trimming shortened V by 0 bases and J by 9 bases, and 6 bases separated the two germline ends. The CDR3 region is CSVEDRLEQFF. The CDR3 DNA follows: TGCAGCGTTGAAGATCGACTTGAGCAGTTCTTC.

The gene calls are TRBV11-2 and TRBJ1-5, with no clear D. V was clipped by 0 bases and J by 8 bases, with 11 bases between them. The germline CDR1 and CDR2 sequences are SGHAT and FQNNGV. The CDR3 contains 14 residues. The CDR3 spells CASSLDGVRKPQHF. Here the CDR3 DNA reads TGTGCCAGCAGCTTAGACGGGGTCAGGAAGCCCCAGCATTTT. Looking up the rest from reference TRBV11-2 and TRBJ1-5 gives the full variable domain: EAGVAQSPRYKIIEKRQSVAFWCNPISGHATLYWYQQILGQGPKLLIQFQNNGVVDDSQLPKDRFSAERLKGVDSTLKIQPAKLEDSAVYLCASSLDGVRKPQHFGDGTRLSIL.

The V call is TRBV2, the J call TRBJ2-1; tentative D call: TRBD2 (5 bases). The CDR3 runs 12 residues. CDR1 and CDR2 (germline): SNHLY, FYNNEI. Trimming left V 7 bases short and J 8 bases short, with 12 bases between. The CDR3, as DNA: TGTGCCAGCAAAGGACCGAGGGATGAGCAGTTCTTC. This translates into CASKGPRDEQFF.